Each of the 8 T cell receptor beta chains below was sequenced from the same sample in a study of T cell responses to AZD1222 COVID-19 vaccine. Sequenced by immunoSEQ multiplex PCR; TCRdb stores in-frame clones only, minus some. This sample has 100,000 to 150,000 clones, with about 90% found just once. The sample was peripheral blood, taken on day 0 of AZD1222 vaccination. All receptors come from an adult in good health.

This chain joins TRBV5-6 and TRBJ2-1, with 16 positions matching TRBD2. Losses at the gene ends were 2 bases for V and 6 bases for J; bases not matched to a gene: 8. This CDR3 region has 18 residues. The germline CDR1 and CDR2 sequences are SGHDT and YYEEEE. This CDR3 reads CASSFPGLAGGISNEQFF. The CDR3 DNA follows: TGTGCCAGCAGCTTCCCGGGACTAGCGGGAGGGATTAGCAATGAGCAGTTCTTC.

The rearrangement links TRBV7-2 to TRBJ1-6; TRBD1 matches 9 bases. Germline lookup yields CDR1 SGHTA and CDR2 FQGNSA. The CDR3 covers 14 residues. V shed 4 bases, J shed 10 bases, and the junction held 5 bases outside the gene matches. CDR3 region: CASSSHRGRSPLHF. The CDR3 region has the DNA TGTGCCAGCAGCTCTCACAGGGGGCGATCACCCCTCCACTTT.

This chain uses TRBV12-3 or TRBV12-4 with TRBJ2-5; D possibly corresponds to TRBD1 (6 bases). The V and J ends lost 8 bases and 5 bases respectively, with 12 bases between them. This CDR3 spans 12 amino acids. The CDR3 DNA reads as TGTGCCAGCGGAGGACAGTACGAGACCCAGTACTTC. It translates to CASGGQYETQYF.

This sequence joins TRBV28 and TRBJ1-1; TRBD1 might be the D (5 bases). Germline V lookup: CDR1 MDHEN, CDR2 SYDVKM. V lost 8 bases, J lost 10 bases, and 23 bases lay in between. CDR3 length: 14 amino acids. CDR3 nucleotides: TGTGCCAGCGGCACCCGGGACGGTGGGCTACGAGCTTTCTTT. As protein: CASGTRDGGLRAFF. The variable domain in full, completed from reference TRBV28 and TRBJ1-1, reads DVKVTQSSRYLVKRTGEKVFLECVQDMDHENMFWYRQDPGLGLRLIYFSYDVKMKEKGDIPEGYSVSREKKERFSLILESASTNQTSMYLCASGTRDGGLRAFFGQGTRLTVV.

The chain has TRBV30 and TRBJ1-2; D may be TRBD1 (6 bases). The CDR3 has 17 amino acids. V was clipped by 7 bases and J by 0 bases, with 24 bases between them. CDR1 is GTSNPN and CDR2 is SVGIG in the germline V gene (reference sequence). The CDR3 bases are TGTGCCTCTTGGGCGGGATGGACAGCCGTGACTAACTATGGCTACACCTTC. This gives the protein CASWAGWTAVTNYGYTF.

The rearrangement links TRBV27 to TRBJ1-5, with unresolved D. This CDR3 is 14 amino acids long. Trimming removed 4 bases from V and 1 base from J, with 8 bases in between. CDR1 MNHEY and CDR2 SMNVEV come from the germline V gene (reference sequence). CDR3: CASSYTRSNQPQHF. The DNA for the CDR3 is TGTGCCAGCAGTTATACTAGGAGCAATCAGCCCCAGCATTTT.

The V call is TRBV5-1, the J call TRBJ2-5, with 7 bases lining up with TRBD1. This CDR3 has 15 residues. V lost 3 bases, J lost 1 base, and 6 bases stayed unmatched. Germline V gene lookup returns CDR1 SGHRS and CDR2 YFSETQ. DNA for the CDR3: TGCGCCAGCAGCTGGATGGGACAGCCCCAAGAGACCCAGTACTTC. Translated, it gives CASSWMGQPQETQYF.

This chain links TRBV11-2 with TRBJ2-2; TRBD1 matches at 8 bases. This CDR3 comprises 15 residues. The germline V gene encodes CDR1 SGHAT and CDR2 FQNNGV. V lost 5 bases, J lost 4 bases, and 6 bases stayed unmatched. Here the CDR3 reads CASSPDRGRTGELFF. The CDR3 DNA reads TGTGCCAGCAGCCCAGACAGGGGACGCACCGGGGAGCTGTTTTTT.